The 2 T cell receptor beta chains reported below all come from one sample, sequenced in a study of blood T cell dynamics during melanoma immunotherapy. The method was immunoSEQ multiplex PCR; TCRdb's version includes in-frame clones alone and lacks a portion of them. The sample holds about 10,000 clones; about 88% are singletons and the top ten take about 9.4%. The time point denotes: pre-treatment baseline. This sample comprised blood, obtained from a patient treated with checkpoint blockade. These TCRs come from a human donor with melanoma.

This chain uses TRBV5-1 with TRBJ1-1, with unresolved D. CDR1 SGHRS and CDR2 YFSETQ come from the germline V gene. The CDR3 totals 13 residues. V lost 0 bases to trimming and J lost 0 bases, with 3 bases between them. The CDR3 DNA reads TGCGCCAGCAGCTTGGTTCTGAACACTGAAGCTTTCTTT. Its translation is CASSLVLNTEAFF.

The chain links TRBV7-2 to TRBJ2-3; TRBD2 aligns across 10 bases. Germline CDR1 is SGHTA and CDR2 is FQGNSA. V lost 1 base and J lost 5; bases outside the gene matches: 9. CDR3 size: 17 residues. The CDR3 reads CASSLGVAGGPQDTQYF. The DNA of the CDR3 is TGTGCCAGCAGCTTAGGGGTAGCGGGAGGACCCCAAGATACGCAGTATTTT. Full variable domain (outside the CDR3, taken from reference TRBV7-2 and TRBJ2-3): GAGVSQSPSNKVTEKGKDVELRCDPISGHTALYWYRQSLGQGLEFLIYFQGNSAPDKSGLPSDRFSAERTGGSVSTLTIQRTQQEDSAVYLCASSLGVAGGPQDTQYFGPGTRLTVL.